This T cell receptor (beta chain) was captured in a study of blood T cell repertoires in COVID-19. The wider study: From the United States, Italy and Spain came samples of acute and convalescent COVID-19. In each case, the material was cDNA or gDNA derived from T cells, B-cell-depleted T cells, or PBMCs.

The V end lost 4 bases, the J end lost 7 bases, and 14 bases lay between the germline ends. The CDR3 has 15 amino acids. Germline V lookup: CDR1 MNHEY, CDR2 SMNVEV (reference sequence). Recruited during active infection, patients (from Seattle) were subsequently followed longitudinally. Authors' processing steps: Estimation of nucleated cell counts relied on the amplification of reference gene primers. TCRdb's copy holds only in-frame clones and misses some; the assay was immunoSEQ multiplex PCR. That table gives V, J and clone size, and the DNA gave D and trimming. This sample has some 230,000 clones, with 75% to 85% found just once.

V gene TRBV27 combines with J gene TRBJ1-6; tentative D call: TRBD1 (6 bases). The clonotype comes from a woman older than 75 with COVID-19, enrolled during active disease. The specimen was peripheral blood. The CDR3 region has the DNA TGTGCCAGCAGTTCTATCGACAGGATAAATTCACCCCTCCACTTT. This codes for CASSSIDRINSPLHF.